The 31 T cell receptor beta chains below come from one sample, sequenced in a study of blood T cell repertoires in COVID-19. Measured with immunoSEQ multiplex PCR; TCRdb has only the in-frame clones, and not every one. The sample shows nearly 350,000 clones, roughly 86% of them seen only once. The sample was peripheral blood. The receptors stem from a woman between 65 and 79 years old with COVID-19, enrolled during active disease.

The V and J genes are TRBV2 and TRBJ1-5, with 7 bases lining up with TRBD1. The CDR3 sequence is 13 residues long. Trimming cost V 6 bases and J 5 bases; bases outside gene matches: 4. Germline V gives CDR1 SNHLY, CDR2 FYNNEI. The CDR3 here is CASRQGGHQPQHF. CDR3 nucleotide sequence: TGTGCCAGCAGGCAGGGGGGACATCAGCCCCAGCATTTT.

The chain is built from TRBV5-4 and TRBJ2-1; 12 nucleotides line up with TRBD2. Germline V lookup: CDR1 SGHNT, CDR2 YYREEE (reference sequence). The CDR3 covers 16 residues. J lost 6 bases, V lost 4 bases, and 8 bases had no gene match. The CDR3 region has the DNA TGTGCCAGCAGCACACCACTAGCGGGGGGTGTCAATGAGCAGTTCTTC. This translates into CASSTPLAGGVNEQFF.

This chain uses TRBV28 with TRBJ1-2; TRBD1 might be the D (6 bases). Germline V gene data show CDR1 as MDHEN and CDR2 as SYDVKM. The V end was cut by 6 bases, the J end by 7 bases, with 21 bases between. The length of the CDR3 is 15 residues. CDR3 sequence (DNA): TGTGCCAGCAGCCCCACTACCCAGGGGACGGGTGGCTACACCTTC. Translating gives CASSPTTQGTGGYTF.

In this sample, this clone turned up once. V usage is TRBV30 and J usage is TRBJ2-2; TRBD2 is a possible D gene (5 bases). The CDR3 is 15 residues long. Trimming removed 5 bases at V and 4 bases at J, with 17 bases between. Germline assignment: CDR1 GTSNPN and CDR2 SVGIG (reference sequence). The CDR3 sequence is CAWDGVGSFTGELFF. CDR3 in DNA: TGTGCCTGGGACGGGGTGGGCTCCTTCACCGGGGAGCTGTTTTTT.

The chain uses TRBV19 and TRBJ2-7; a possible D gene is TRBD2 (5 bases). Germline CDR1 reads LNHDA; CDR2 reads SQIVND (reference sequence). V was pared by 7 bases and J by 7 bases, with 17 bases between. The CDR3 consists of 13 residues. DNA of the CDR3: TGTGCCAGTACCCCCGGCAAGTCGGGGGAGCAGTACTTC. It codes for CASTPGKSGEQYF.

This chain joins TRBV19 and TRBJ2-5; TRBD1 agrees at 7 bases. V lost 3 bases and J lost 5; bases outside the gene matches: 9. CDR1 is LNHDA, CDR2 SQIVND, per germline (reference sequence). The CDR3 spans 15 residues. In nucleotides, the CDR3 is TGTGCCAGTAGTATGGGGCGACAGGGTTGGGAGACCCAGTACTTC. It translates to CASSMGRQGWETQYF.

The CDR3 DNA reads TGCGCCAGCAGCCAAATTGGCGGGGGGCGAACTGAAGCTTTCTTT. This encodes CASSQIGGGRTEAFF. The chain joins TRBV4-3 to TRBJ1-1; D possibly corresponds to TRBD1 (6 bases). CDR3 length equals 15 residues. Germline loops: CDR1 LGHNA, CDR2 YSLEER. Trimming took 2 bases from V and 5 from J, leaving 15 bases between them.

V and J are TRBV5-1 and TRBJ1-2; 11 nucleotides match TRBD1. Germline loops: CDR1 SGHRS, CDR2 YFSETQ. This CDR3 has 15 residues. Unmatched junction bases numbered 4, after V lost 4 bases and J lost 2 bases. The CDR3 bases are TGCGCCAGCAGCCGGACAGGGGGCCCGAACTATGGCTACACCTTC. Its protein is CASSRTGGPNYGYTF.

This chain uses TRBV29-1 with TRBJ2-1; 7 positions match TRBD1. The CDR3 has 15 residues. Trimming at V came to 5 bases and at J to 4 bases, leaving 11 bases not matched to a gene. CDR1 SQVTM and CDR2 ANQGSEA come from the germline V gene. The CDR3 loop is CSVLPGTDYYNEQFF. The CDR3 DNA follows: TGCAGCGTTCTTCCGGGGACAGACTATTACAATGAGCAGTTCTTC.

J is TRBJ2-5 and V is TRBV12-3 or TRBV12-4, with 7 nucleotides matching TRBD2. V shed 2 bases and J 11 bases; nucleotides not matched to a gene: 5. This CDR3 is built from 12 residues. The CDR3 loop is CASSLLGREQYF. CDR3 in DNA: TGTGCCAGCAGTTTACTGGGGAGGGAGCAGTACTTC.

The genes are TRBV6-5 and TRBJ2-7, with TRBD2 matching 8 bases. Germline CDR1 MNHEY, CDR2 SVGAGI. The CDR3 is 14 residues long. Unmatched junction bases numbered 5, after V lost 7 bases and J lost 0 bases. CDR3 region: CASNPAGASYEQYF. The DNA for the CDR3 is TGTGCCAGCAACCCAGCGGGGGCCTCCTACGAGCAGTACTTC.

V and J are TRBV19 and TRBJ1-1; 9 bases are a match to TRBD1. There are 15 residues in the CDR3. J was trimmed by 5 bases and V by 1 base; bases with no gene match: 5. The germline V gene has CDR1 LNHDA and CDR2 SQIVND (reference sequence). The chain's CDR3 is CASSIGGQGKTEAFF. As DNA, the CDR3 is TGTGCCAGTAGTATAGGGGGACAGGGCAAGACTGAAGCTTTCTTT.

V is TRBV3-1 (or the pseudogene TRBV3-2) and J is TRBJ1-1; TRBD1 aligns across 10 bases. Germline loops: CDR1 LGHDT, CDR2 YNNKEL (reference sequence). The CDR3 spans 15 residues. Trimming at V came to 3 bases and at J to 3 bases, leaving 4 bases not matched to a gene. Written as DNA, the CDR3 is TGTGCCAGCAGCCACTCGGACAGGGGGTACACTGAAGCTTTCTTT. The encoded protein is CASSHSDRGYTEAFF.

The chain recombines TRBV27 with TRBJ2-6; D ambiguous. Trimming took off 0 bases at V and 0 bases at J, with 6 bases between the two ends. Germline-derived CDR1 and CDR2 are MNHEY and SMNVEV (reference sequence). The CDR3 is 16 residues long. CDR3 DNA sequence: TGTGCCAGCAGTTTATCGCGGAGCTCTGGGGCCAACGTCCTGACTTTC. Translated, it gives CASSLSRSSGANVLTF.

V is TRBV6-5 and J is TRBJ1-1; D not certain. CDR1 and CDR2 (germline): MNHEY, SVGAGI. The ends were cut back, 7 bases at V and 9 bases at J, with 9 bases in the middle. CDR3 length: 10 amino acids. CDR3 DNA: TGTGCCAGCACCCGGGAAAAAGCTTTCTTT. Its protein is CASTREKAFF.

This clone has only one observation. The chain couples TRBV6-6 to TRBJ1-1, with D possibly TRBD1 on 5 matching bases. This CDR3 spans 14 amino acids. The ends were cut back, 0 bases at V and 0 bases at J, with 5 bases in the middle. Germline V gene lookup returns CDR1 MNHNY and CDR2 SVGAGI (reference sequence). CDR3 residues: CASSYSTVNTEAFF. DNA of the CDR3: TGTGCCAGCAGTTACTCGACAGTGAACACTGAAGCTTTCTTT.

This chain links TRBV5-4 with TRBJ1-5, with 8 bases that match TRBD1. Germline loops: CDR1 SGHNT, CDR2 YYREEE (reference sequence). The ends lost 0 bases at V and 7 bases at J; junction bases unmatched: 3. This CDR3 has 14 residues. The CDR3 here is CASSLDRGSQPQHF. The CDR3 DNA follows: TGTGCCAGCAGCTTGGACAGGGGGAGCCAGCCCCAGCATTTT.

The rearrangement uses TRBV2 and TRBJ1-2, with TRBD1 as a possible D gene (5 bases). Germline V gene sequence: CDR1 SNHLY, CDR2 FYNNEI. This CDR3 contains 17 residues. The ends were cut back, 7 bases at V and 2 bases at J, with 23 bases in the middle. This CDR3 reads CASKGRTVASLNYGYTF. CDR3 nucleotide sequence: TGTGCCAGCAAGGGGAGGACGGTGGCCTCTCTAAACTATGGCTACACCTTC.

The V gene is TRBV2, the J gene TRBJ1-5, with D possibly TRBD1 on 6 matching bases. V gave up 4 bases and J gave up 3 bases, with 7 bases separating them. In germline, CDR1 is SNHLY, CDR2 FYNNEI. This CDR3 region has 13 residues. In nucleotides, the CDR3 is TGTGCCAGCAGTGGACAGGCCAATCAGCCCCAGCATTTT. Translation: CASSGQANQPQHF.

The CDR3 DNA reads as TGCGCCAGCAGCTTGTCTGGCTCCGACACTGAAGCTTTCTTT. Residues: CASSLSGSDTEAFF. The V gene is TRBV5-1, the J gene TRBJ1-1; D uncertain. CDR1 is SGHRS and CDR2 is YFSETQ in the germline V gene. V was clipped by 1 base and J by 3 bases, with 10 bases between them. This CDR3 is 14 amino acids long.

The CDR3 DNA reads TGTGCCAGCAGTTACTCGAATCGGGGGGCTAGAGGTGGCTACACCTTC. The encoded protein is CASSYSNRGARGGYTF. The gene calls are TRBV6-5 and TRBJ1-2; possible D gene TRBD1, 6 bases. The CDR3 has 16 amino acids. V lost 0 bases to trimming and J lost 7 bases, with 18 bases between them. Germline values: CDR1 MNHEY, CDR2 SVGAGI.

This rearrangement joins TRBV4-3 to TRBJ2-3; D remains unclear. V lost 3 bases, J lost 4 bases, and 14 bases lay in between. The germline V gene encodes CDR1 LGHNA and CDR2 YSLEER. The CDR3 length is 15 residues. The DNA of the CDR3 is TGCGCCAGCAGCCAGATGACGGGTAAGCCAGATACGCAGTATTTT. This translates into CASSQMTGKPDTQYF.

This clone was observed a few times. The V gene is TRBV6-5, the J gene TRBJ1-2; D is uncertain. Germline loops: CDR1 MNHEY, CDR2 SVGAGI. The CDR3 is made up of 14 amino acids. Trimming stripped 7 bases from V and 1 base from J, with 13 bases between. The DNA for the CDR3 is TGTGCCAGCATAAGCACAGCCTTTAACTATGGCTACACCTTC. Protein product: CASISTAFNYGYTF.

Here the CDR3 reads CASSIGGLTYEQYF. CDR3 DNA: TGTGCCAGTAGTATAGGAGGCCTCACCTACGAGCAGTACTTC. The genes are TRBV19 and TRBJ2-7; D call uncertain. Germline CDR1 is LNHDA and CDR2 is SQIVND (reference sequence). V lost 1 base, J lost 2 bases, and 9 bases lay in between. This CDR3 is 14 amino acids long.

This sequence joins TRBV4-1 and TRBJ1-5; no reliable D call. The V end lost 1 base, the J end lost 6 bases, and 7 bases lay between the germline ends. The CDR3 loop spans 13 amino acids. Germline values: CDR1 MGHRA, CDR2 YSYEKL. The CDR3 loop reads CASSQVESQPQHF. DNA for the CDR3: TGCGCCAGCAGCCAAGTAGAAAGTCAGCCCCAGCATTTT.

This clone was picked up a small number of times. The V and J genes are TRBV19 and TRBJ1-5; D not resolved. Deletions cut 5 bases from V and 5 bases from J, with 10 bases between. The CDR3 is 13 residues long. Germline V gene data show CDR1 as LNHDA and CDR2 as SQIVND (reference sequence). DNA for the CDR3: TGTGCCAGTAGTGTATTAGTGGATCAGCCCCAGCATTTT. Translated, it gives CASSVLVDQPQHF.

The chain's CDR3 is CASSLRDSVYTEAFF. DNA for the CDR3: TGTGCCAGCAGCTTAAGGGACAGTGTTTACACTGAAGCTTTCTTT. The V gene is TRBV5-5, the J gene TRBJ1-1, with 7 bases identical to TRBD1. The CDR3 length is 15 residues. The junction had 7 bases not matched to a gene; V was cut back by 2 bases and J by 3 bases. Germline assignment: CDR1 SGHKS and CDR2 YYEKEE (reference sequence).

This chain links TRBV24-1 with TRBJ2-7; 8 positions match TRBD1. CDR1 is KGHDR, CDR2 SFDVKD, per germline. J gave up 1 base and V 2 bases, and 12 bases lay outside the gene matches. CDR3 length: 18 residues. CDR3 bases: TGTGCCACCAGTGATTCTACGGACAGGGCCCCTTCTTCCTACGAGCAGTACTTC. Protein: CATSDSTDRAPSSYEQYF.

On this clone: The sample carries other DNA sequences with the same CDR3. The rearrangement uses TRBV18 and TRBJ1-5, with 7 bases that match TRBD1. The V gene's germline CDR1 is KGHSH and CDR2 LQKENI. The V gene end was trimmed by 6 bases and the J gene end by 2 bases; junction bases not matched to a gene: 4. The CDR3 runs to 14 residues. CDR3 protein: CASSPGQGNQPQHF. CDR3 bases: TGTGCCAGCTCCCCAGGACAGGGCAATCAGCCCCAGCATTTT.

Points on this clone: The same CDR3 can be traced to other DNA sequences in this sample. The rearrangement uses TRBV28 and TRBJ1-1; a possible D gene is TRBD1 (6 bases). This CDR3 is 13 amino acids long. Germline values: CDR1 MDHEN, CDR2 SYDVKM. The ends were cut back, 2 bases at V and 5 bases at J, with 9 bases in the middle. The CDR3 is CASSLQGRTEAFF. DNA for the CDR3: TGTGCCAGCAGTTTACAGGGGCGGACTGAAGCTTTCTTT.

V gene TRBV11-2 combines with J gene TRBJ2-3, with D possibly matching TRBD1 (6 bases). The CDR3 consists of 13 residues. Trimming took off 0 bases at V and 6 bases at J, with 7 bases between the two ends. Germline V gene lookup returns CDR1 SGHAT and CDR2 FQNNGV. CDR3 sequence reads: CASSLDQGDTQYF. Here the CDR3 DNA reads TGTGCCAGCAGCTTAGATCAGGGGGATACGCAGTATTTT.